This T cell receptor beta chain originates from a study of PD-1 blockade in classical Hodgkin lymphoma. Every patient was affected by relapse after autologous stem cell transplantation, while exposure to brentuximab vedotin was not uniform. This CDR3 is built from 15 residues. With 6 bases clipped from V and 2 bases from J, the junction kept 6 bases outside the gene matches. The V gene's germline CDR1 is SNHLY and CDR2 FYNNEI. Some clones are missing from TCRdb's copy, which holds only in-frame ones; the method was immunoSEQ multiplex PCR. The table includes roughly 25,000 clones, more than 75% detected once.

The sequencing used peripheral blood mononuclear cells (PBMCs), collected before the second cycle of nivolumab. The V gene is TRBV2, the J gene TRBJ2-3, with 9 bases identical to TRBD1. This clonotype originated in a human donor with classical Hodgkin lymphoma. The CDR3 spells CASRVGQGSTDTQYF. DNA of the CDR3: TGTGCCAGCAGGGTGGGACAGGGATCCACAGATACGCAGTATTTT.